Below, 5 T cell receptor beta chains from the same sample are listed, as sequenced in a study of cytomegalovirus exposure and HLA in healthy donors. PCR primers comprised 60 Vbeta and 13 Jbeta primers. Only in-frame clones appear in the TCRdb table, and some are missing; sequencing was by immunoSEQ multiplex PCR. The table includes a few hundred thousand clones, 80% detected once. Source material: PBMCs. These receptors all stem from a girl aged 2-15 years in good health and CMV-seronegative.

V gene TRBV5-1 combines with J gene TRBJ1-1, with a tentative D call TRBD1 (6 bases). V lost 4 bases and J lost 1, with 8 bases in between. CDR1 and CDR2 (germline): SGHRS, YFSETQ. The CDR3 loop spans 13 amino acids. The CDR3 DNA is TGCGCCAGCAGCAGCAGGGGGAACACTGAAGCTTTCTTT. Protein product: CASSSRGNTEAFF.

The chain joins TRBV4-2 to TRBJ1-2, with a possible D match to TRBD1 (6 bases). The V end lost 4 bases, the J end lost 1 base, and 19 bases lay between the germline ends. This CDR3 region has 17 residues. Per germline, CDR1 LGHNA and CDR2 YNFKEQ. The CDR3 here is CASSPQYWTDFNYGYTF. As DNA, the CDR3 is TGTGCCAGCAGCCCCCAGTATTGGACAGATTTTAACTATGGCTACACCTTC.

V and J are TRBV7-7 and TRBJ1-1; D possibly corresponds to TRBD1 (5 bases). Germline assignment: CDR1 SSHAT and CDR2 FNYEAQ (reference sequence). The CDR3 runs 15 residues. The V end lost 5 bases, the J end lost 3 bases, and 16 bases lay between the germline ends. The CDR3 loop is CASSPPGRGDTEAFF. Written as DNA, the CDR3 is TGTGCCAGCAGCCCACCTGGGAGGGGCGACACTGAAGCTTTCTTT.

The chain carries TRBV10-3 and TRBJ2-7; tentative D call: TRBD1 (6 bases). CDR1 ENHRY and CDR2 SYGVKD come from the germline V gene. The V end lost 0 bases, the J end lost 4 bases, and 13 bases lay between the germline ends. There are 15 residues in the CDR3. For the CDR3, the DNA is TGTGCCATCAGTGAGTCTACAGGGTTTTCGTACGAGCAGTACTTC. This encodes CAISESTGFSYEQYF.

The chain recombines TRBV7-2 with TRBJ1-2, with unresolved D. With 0 bases removed from V and 4 bases from J, the gap between germline ends came to 18 bases. This CDR3 is built from 17 residues. Germline V gene sequence: CDR1 SGHTA, CDR2 FQGNSA. CDR3 nucleotides: TGTGCCAGCAGCTTAGCGCCCGGAGGCAGAGGGATCTATGGCTACACCTTC. As protein: CASSLAPGGRGIYGYTF.